These 11 T cell receptor beta chains originate from one sample sequenced in a study of OX40 agonist ivuxolimab in advanced cancers. Assay used: immunoSEQ multiplex PCR; TCRdb lists only in-frame clones, some missing. The table lists tens of thousands of clones, around nine tenths of them singletons. The input for sequencing was CD4+ or CD8+ T cells sorted from blood, taken in a trial of the OX40 agonist ivuxolimab. These receptors were obtained from an adult with an advanced solid tumor such as melanoma, head and neck, liver or kidney cancer.

The chain recombines TRBV6-9 with TRBJ2-3; 8 nucleotides align to TRBD2. V trimming: 4 bases; J trimming: 3 bases; junction bases outside the gene matches: 9. This CDR3 is built from 16 residues. Per the germline V gene, CDR1 is MNHGY and CDR2 is SVAAGI. The CDR3 DNA follows: TGTGCCAGCAGTTCCCCGGGGGGGCTTAGTACAGATACGCAGTATTTT. Translated: CASSSPGGLSTDTQYF.

This clone was seen a handful of times. The gene calls are TRBV7-9 and TRBJ1-1; D not resolved. Between the trimmed V and J ends, which lost 5 bases and 4 bases, there was a span of 8 bases. Germline loops: CDR1 SEHNR, CDR2 FQNEAQ (reference sequence). This CDR3 spans 12 amino acids. CDR3 protein: CASSLGSTEAFF. In DNA, the CDR3 is TGTGCCAGCAGCCTAGGGTCCACTGAAGCTTTCTTT.

CDR3 in DNA: TGTGCCAGCTCCCAGGGACAGGGGGGGAACGAGCAGTACTTC. Residues: CASSQGQGGNEQYF. The chain combines TRBV18 with TRBJ2-7; 11 positions agree with TRBD1. This CDR3 spans 14 amino acids. From germline, CDR1 is KGHSH and CDR2 LQKENI. Trimming removed 6 bases from V and 5 bases from J; junction bases left unmatched: 6.

The chain employs TRBV19 and TRBJ1-6, with TRBD1 matching over 7 bases. V trimming: 5 bases; J trimming: 5 bases; junction bases outside the gene matches: 6. The CDR3 totals 15 residues. The germline gives CDR1 LNHDA, CDR2 SQIVND (reference sequence). The CDR3 nucleotides are TGTGCCAGTAGTGAACAGGGGCAGCATAATTCACCCCTCCACTTT. It is translated as CASSEQGQHNSPLHF.

The CDR3 loop reads CASSLGASGRADEQFF. The CDR3 nucleotides are TGCGCCAGCAGCTTGGGGGCTAGCGGGAGGGCTGATGAGCAGTTCTTC. The chain uses TRBV5-1 and TRBJ2-1; 12 positions agree with TRBD2. CDR1 and CDR2 (germline): SGHRS, YFSETQ. V lost 0 bases and J lost 8; bases outside the gene matches: 6. The CDR3 contains 16 residues.

This chain connects TRBV12-1 to TRBJ1-6; the table assigns TRBD1, which was not confirmed against the DNA. TRBV12-1 is shown as a pseudogene. The CDR3 is 17 amino acids. The CDR3 DNA reads as TGTGCCAGCAGTCCTTGGCTCGCAGGGTTTTATAATTCACCCCTCCACTTT. Amino acids: CASSPWLAGFYNSPLHF.

The V gene is TRBV5-1, the J gene TRBJ1-1, with 7 nucleotides matching TRBD1. CDR1 SGHRS and CDR2 YFSETQ come from the germline V gene. This CDR3 contains 16 residues. The V and J ends lost 0 bases and 3 bases, in that order; junction bases with no gene match: 8. The CDR3 protein is CASSLGDRQGYTEAFF. As DNA, the CDR3 is TGCGCCAGCAGCTTGGGGGATCGACAGGGCTACACTGAAGCTTTCTTT.

The chain recombines TRBV10-3 with TRBJ2-5; 12 positions match TRBD1. The CDR3 is made up of 16 amino acids. The V gene's germline CDR1 is ENHRY and CDR2 SYGVKD. V lost 4 bases and J lost 5; bases outside the gene matches: 8. The CDR3 is CAISAGQGAPRETQYF. The CDR3 DNA follows: TGTGCCATCAGTGCGGGACAGGGGGCCCCCCGGGAGACCCAGTACTTC.

The chain couples TRBV5-5 to TRBJ2-7, with D perhaps given as TRBD1 or TRBD2 (5 bases each). This CDR3 is 15 amino acids long. Germline V gene sequence: CDR1 SGHKS, CDR2 YYEKEE (reference sequence). The ends were cut back, 0 bases at V and 3 bases at J, with 13 bases in the middle. CDR3 nucleotides: TGTGCCAGCAGCTTGGCTGGGACGGATGTCTACGAGCAGTACTTC. Translated: CASSLAGTDVYEQYF.

This chain connects TRBV28 to TRBJ1-4, with 8 bases that match TRBD1. The germline CDR1 and CDR2 sequences are MDHEN and SYDVKM. Losses at the gene ends were 5 bases for V and 5 bases for J; bases not matched to a gene: 4. The CDR3 sequence is 14 residues long. CDR3 nucleotide sequence: TGTGCCAGCAGTCCGACAGGGGACAATGAAAAACTGTTTTTT. This gives the protein CASSPTGDNEKLFF.

The V call is TRBV5-4, the J call TRBJ2-7, with 8 bases that match TRBD2. The junction had 6 bases not matched to a gene; V was cut back by 0 bases and J by 4 bases. This CDR3 is built from 15 residues. Germline V gene data show CDR1 as SGHNT and CDR2 as YYREEE (reference sequence). CDR3 amino acids: CASSLVIAGQYEQYF. The CDR3 DNA is TGTGCCAGCAGCTTGGTAATAGCGGGACAATACGAGCAGTACTTC.